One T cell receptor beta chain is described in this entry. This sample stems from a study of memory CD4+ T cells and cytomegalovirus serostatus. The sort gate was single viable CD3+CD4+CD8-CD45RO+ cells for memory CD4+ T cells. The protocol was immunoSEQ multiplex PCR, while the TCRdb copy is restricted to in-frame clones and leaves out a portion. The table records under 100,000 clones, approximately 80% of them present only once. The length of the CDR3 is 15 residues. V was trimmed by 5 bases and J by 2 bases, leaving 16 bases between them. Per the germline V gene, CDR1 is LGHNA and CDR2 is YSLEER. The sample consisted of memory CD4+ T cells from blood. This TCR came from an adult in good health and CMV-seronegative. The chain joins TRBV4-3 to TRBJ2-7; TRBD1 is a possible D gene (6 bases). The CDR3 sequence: CASSAQLGAAYEQYF. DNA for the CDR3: TGCGCCAGCAGCGCCCAATTGGGGGCAGCCTACGAGCAGTACTTC.